The 22 T cell receptor beta chains listed next were all sequenced from one sample in a study of radiotherapy plus CTLA-4 blockade in lung cancer. Sequencing was performed with immunoSEQ multiplex PCR; in TCRdb, only in-frame clones are kept and a portion is missing. The sample includes fewer than 35,000 clones, 75% of them seen just once. The sequencing here drew on peripheral blood, taken from a patient treated with radiotherapy plus ipilimumab. The receptors come from a human donor with non-small cell lung cancer that progressed on radiotherapy plus ipilimumab.

V is TRBV7-6 and J is TRBJ2-5, with 7 bases identical to TRBD2. Germline V lookup: CDR1 SGHVS, CDR2 FNYEAQ. CDR3 length equals 16 residues. J lost 2 bases, V lost 1 base, and 7 bases had no gene match. The CDR3 DNA follows: TGTGCCAGCAGCTTAGGGGGAGGGGCAATACAAGAGACCCAGTACTTC. This gives the protein CASSLGGGAIQETQYF. The complete variable domain, with remaining parts taken from reference TRBV7-6 and TRBJ2-5, reads GAGVSQSPRYKVTKRGQDVALRCDPISGHVSLYWYRQALGQGPEFLTYFNYEAQQDKSGLPNDRFSAERPEGSISTLTIQRTEQRDSAMYRCASSLGGGAIQETQYFGPGTRLLVL.

J is TRBJ1-1 and V is TRBV2, with 9 bases aligning to TRBD1. The V segment lost 6 bases and the J segment 7 bases; nucleotides outside the gene matches: 9. The germline CDR1 and CDR2 sequences are SNHLY and FYNNEI. The CDR3 consists of 14 residues. The CDR3 sequence is CASRVRDRDGEAFF. In DNA, the CDR3 is TGTGCCAGCAGAGTCCGGGACAGGGACGGTGAAGCTTTCTTT.

The chain is built from TRBV9 and TRBJ1-2; D call uncertain. The CDR3 is 16 amino acids. Germline CDR1 is SGDLS and CDR2 is YYNGEE. Trimming took 1 base from V and 2 from J, leaving 15 bases between them. The CDR3 nucleotides read TGTGCCAGCAGCGTAAGTCCCTCGCTCGGGAACTATGGCTACACCTTC. Translation gives CASSVSPSLGNYGYTF.

The V and J genes are TRBV28 and TRBJ2-7; 9 nucleotides match TRBD1. The V gene's germline CDR1 is MDHEN and CDR2 SYDVKM. There are 15 residues in the CDR3. The J segment lost 3 bases and the V segment lost 6 bases, leaving 9 bases of the junction unmatched. CDR3 bases: TGTGCCAGCAGATGGACCCGGGACAGGGTCTACGAGCAGTACTTC. The encoded protein is CASRWTRDRVYEQYF.

J is TRBJ2-2 and V is TRBV13; possible D gene TRBD2, 5 bases. CDR1 and CDR2 (germline): PRHDT, FYEKMQ (reference sequence). V lost 6 bases, J lost 7 bases, and 15 bases lay in between. This CDR3 spans 14 amino acids. As DNA, the CDR3 is TGTGCCAGCAGGCCACAGTGGAGGAGCGGGGAGCTGTTTTTT. Translated, it gives CASRPQWRSGELFF.

V is TRBV6-6 and J is TRBJ1-2; D remains unclear. V was trimmed by 5 bases and J by 0 bases, leaving 16 bases between them. Germline V gene data show CDR1 as MNHNY and CDR2 as SVGAGI (reference sequence). The CDR3 runs to 16 residues. The CDR3 spells CASSRRIGSANYGYTF. Here the CDR3 DNA reads TGTGCCAGCAGTCGCCGGATAGGGAGCGCTAACTATGGCTACACCTTC.

This clone showed up just once. The J gene is TRBJ2-7, the V gene TRBV6-1; possible D gene TRBD2, 6 bases. The CDR3 length is 14 residues. Trimming cost V 10 bases and J 4 bases, with 20 bases left between them. The V gene's germline CDR1 is MNHNS and CDR2 SASEGT. CDR3 DNA: TGTGCCACCACGTTAGATCGGGGGAGGTACGAGCAGTACTTC. Its protein product is CATTLDRGRYEQYF.

This clone was seen a few times. The chain combines TRBV2 with TRBJ2-3; 10 nucleotides match TRBD2. CDR3 length equals 18 residues. CDR1 and CDR2 (germline): SNHLY, FYNNEI. Trimming removed 10 bases from V and 1 base from J; junction bases left unmatched: 17. The CDR3, as DNA: TGTGCCACCGCCGCTAGCGGGAGAGAGGGGTGGGGCACAGATACGCAGTATTTT. Amino acid sequence: CATAASGREGWGTDTQYF. The variable domain in full, completed from reference TRBV2 and TRBJ2-3, reads EPEVTQTPSHQVTQMGQEVILRCVPISNHLYFYWYRQILGQKVEFLVSFYNNEISEKSEIFDDQFSVERPDGSNFTLKIRSTKLEDSAMYFCATAASGREGWGTDTQYFGPGTRLTVL.

The rearrangement joins TRBV6-5 to TRBJ1-4, with D maybe TRBD1 (5 bases). Trimming cost V 6 bases and J 8 bases, with 16 bases left between them. The germline V gene encodes CDR1 MNHEY and CDR2 SVGAGI. There are 14 residues in the CDR3. CDR3 amino acids: CASRTGPIGEKLFF. The CDR3, as DNA: TGTGCCAGCAGAACAGGCCCTATAGGGGAAAAACTGTTTTTT.

This clone was seen once. The V and J genes are TRBV13 and TRBJ2-1, with 7 bases identical to TRBD1. The V gene end was trimmed by 4 bases and the J gene end by 6 bases; junction bases not matched to a gene: 6. The CDR3 totals 14 residues. Per the germline V gene, CDR1 is PRHDT and CDR2 is FYEKMQ (reference sequence). The CDR3 loop reads CASSSDREFNEQFF. The CDR3 DNA sequence: TGTGCCAGCAGCTCAGACAGGGAATTCAATGAGCAGTTCTTC.

The rearrangement links TRBV4-1 to TRBJ2-2, with 15 bases matching TRBD2. The CDR3 is made up of 17 amino acids. Looked up from germline, CDR1 is MGHRA and CDR2 is YSYEKL. Trimming at V came to 5 bases and at J to 4 bases, leaving 5 bases not matched to a gene. The DNA of the CDR3 is TGCGCCAGCAGCAGGACTAGCGGGGGGGCGGGCACCGGGGAGCTGTTTTTT. This sequence encodes CASSRTSGGAGTGELFF.

The V gene is TRBV27, the J gene TRBJ2-6; no clear D gene. Germline assignment: CDR1 MNHEY and CDR2 SMNVEV (reference sequence). With 3 bases removed from V and 2 bases from J, the gap between germline ends came to 8 bases. The CDR3 is 15 amino acids. The CDR3, as DNA: TGTGCCAGCAGTTTCCTGGGGACTGGGGCCAACGTCCTGACTTTC. Residues: CASSFLGTGANVLTF.

The gene calls are TRBV2 and TRBJ1-2; tentative D call: TRBD1 (6 bases). In germline, CDR1 is SNHLY, CDR2 FYNNEI. Trimming stripped 8 bases from V and 3 bases from J, with 13 bases between. The CDR3 consists of 13 residues. The DNA of the CDR3 is TGTGCCAGCGCAAAAGGACAGTACTATGGCTACACCTTC. Protein sequence: CASAKGQYYGYTF.

This clone was recorded only once. This chain connects TRBV9 to TRBJ1-4; 8 nucleotides agree with TRBD1. The V gene end was trimmed by 2 bases and the J gene end by 5 bases; junction bases not matched to a gene: 5. The CDR3 has 15 residues. Germline V lookup: CDR1 SGDLS, CDR2 YYNGEE. The CDR3: CASSVDRAPNEKLFF. Here the CDR3 DNA reads TGTGCCAGCAGCGTGGACAGGGCCCCAAATGAAAAACTGTTTTTT.

This clone was detected a few times. Here the CDR3 DNA reads TGCGCCAGCAGCCAAGATTCGCTGGGACTAGCGGGGAACGAGCAGTACTTC. This gives the protein CASSQDSLGLAGNEQYF. The rearrangement joins TRBV4-3 to TRBJ2-7, with 13 bases aligning to TRBD2. CDR1 LGHNA and CDR2 YSLEER come from the germline V gene. There are 17 residues in the CDR3. Losses at the gene ends were 0 bases for V and 5 bases for J; bases not matched to a gene: 7.

The CDR3 nucleotides are TGTGCCATCACCGACCTTAAAGAGACCCAGTACTTC. Translating it yields CAITDLKETQYF. The V gene is TRBV10-3, the J gene TRBJ2-5; D is undetermined. The CDR3 covers 12 residues. From germline, CDR1 is ENHRY and CDR2 SYGVKD. V was shortened by 7 bases and J by 3 bases, with 9 bases between the two germline ends.

The rearrangement joins TRBV28 to TRBJ1-2; 7 positions match TRBD1. The CDR3 contains 16 residues. Germline lookup yields CDR1 MDHEN and CDR2 SYDVKM. V lost 6 bases to trimming and J lost 8 bases; unmatched junction nucleotides: 18. The CDR3 nucleotides are TGTGCCAGCAGCTCAGAGGGGGCTGGGCAAACGGTAGGCTACACCTTC. Translating gives CASSSEGAGQTVGYTF.

The chain links TRBV5-4 to TRBJ2-2; the D gene could be TRBD1 or TRBD2 (5 bases each). The CDR3 sequence is 13 residues long. CDR1 is SGHNT and CDR2 is YYREEE in the germline V gene (reference sequence). Trimming cost V 3 bases and J 5 bases, with 8 bases left between them. The CDR3 DNA reads as TGTGCCAGCAGCTCCGAGGGGACCGGGGAGCTGTTTTTT. This codes for CASSSEGTGELFF.

This CDR3 reads CASSSGLQETQYF. Written as DNA, the CDR3 is TGTGCCAGCAGTTCAGGGTTACAAGAGACCCAGTACTTC. The V and J genes are TRBV11-2 and TRBJ2-5; D perhaps matches TRBD1 (5 bases). Germline V CDR1 and CDR2: SGHAT, FQNNGV. V gave up 6 bases and J gave up 2 bases, with 10 bases separating them. This CDR3 is 13 amino acids long.

The rearrangement uses TRBV4-2 and TRBJ2-1; D not resolved. Germline lookup yields CDR1 LGHNA and CDR2 YNFKEQ. The V end lost 0 bases, the J end lost 6 bases, and 9 bases lay between the germline ends. The CDR3 is made up of 14 amino acids. CDR3 sequence: CASSQDWNSNEQFF. CDR3 sequence (DNA): TGTGCCAGCAGCCAAGACTGGAACAGCAATGAGCAGTTCTTC.

In its sample, this clone was seen a few times. The chain recombines TRBV21-1 with TRBJ2-3; TRBD2 was called by the table and not checked on the DNA. TRBV21-1 is shown as a pseudogene. This CDR3 is built from 17 residues. The CDR3 sequence is CASSSLAGGNQGDTQYF. CDR3 DNA: TGTGCCAGCAGCAGCCTAGCGGGGGGAAACCAGGGAGATACGCAGTATTTT.

This clone is a singleton in its sample. V and J are TRBV7-9 and TRBJ2-1; D perhaps matches TRBD2 (6 bases). Germline V gene sequence: CDR1 SEHNR, CDR2 FQNEAQ (reference sequence). V lost 1 base and J lost 8, with 15 bases in between. There are 15 residues in the CDR3. CDR3 nucleotide sequence: TGTGCCAGCAGCTTAGTGAGGGGCGGCGGGGATGAGCAGTTCTTC. This codes for CASSLVRGGGDEQFF.